These T cell receptor beta chains were read from a single sample in a study of response to subunit inactivated influenza vaccine. TCRdb called the RT-PCR reads again in MiXCR, with one record for every CDR3 protein. The sample contains around 530,000 distinct CDR3 sequences, around 11% of which appear only once. Sequenced here: PBMCs from blood, sampled on the day of vaccination. Every receptor here comes from a man aged 50-60 years who received an inactivated influenza vaccine. Both conserved end residues are part of each CDR3.

j_call: TRBJ2-7; v_call: TRBV6-1; cdr3_aa: CASSKLAGPSYEQYF
j_call: TRBJ1-1; v_call: TRBV7-6; cdr3_aa: CATGDLEEAFF
j_call: TRBJ2-1; v_call: TRBV11-2; cdr3_aa: CASSLGLAGGYSYNEQFF
j_call: TRBJ2-3; v_call: TRBV9; cdr3_aa: CASSVVGLAGVLDTQYF
j_call: TRBJ1-4; v_call: TRBV12-3/TRBV12-4; cdr3_aa: CASSLLRGFGKLFF
j_call: TRBJ2-2; v_call: TRBV10-3; cdr3_aa: CAISEHGLAGSGELFF
j_call: TRBJ1-6; v_call: TRBV30; cdr3_aa: CAVGTVSSYNSPLHF
j_call: TRBJ2-5; v_call: TRBV29-1; cdr3_aa: CSVANTETQYF
j_call: TRBJ2-5; v_call: TRBV20-1; cdr3_aa: CSARGVAYETQYF
j_call: TRBJ2-6; v_call: TRBV5-1; cdr3_aa: CASSIQGQLSGANVLTF
j_call: TRBJ2-5; v_call: TRBV20-1; cdr3_aa: CSAEGAGLFDQETQYF
j_call: TRBJ2-1; v_call: TRBV18; cdr3_aa: CASSPRVGADNEQFF
j_call: TRBJ2-7; v_call: TRBV11-2; cdr3_aa: CASSLERQGAYEQYF
j_call: TRBJ2-7; v_call: TRBV7-2; cdr3_aa: CASSLAGTGYEQYF
j_call: TRBJ2-3; v_call: TRBV10-3; cdr3_aa: CAISANREAQYF
j_call: TRBJ2-3; v_call: TRBV11-1; cdr3_aa: CASSPDTAEDTQYF
j_call: TRBJ2-7; v_call: TRBV27; cdr3_aa: CASSPGQGGFTYEQYF
j_call: TRBJ2-5; v_call: TRBV7-2; cdr3_aa: CASSFSGAGETQYF
j_call: TRBJ2-4; v_call: TRBV10-3; cdr3_aa: CAISPRGTRGKNIQYF
j_call: TRBJ1-2; v_call: TRBV5-1; cdr3_aa: CASSSDSLSNYGYTF
j_call: TRBJ2-1; v_call: TRBV29-1; cdr3_aa: CSVARGGGSYNEQFF
j_call: TRBJ2-3; v_call: TRBV11-2; cdr3_aa: CASSQGWGTGETDTQYF
j_call: TRBJ2-2; v_call: TRBV7-2; cdr3_aa: CASSFGTGESGELFF
j_call: TRBJ2-1; v_call: TRBV29-1; cdr3_aa: CSVEDELESSYNEQFF